The 27 T cell receptor beta chains presented below share a single source sample, sequenced in a study of CD4 and CD8 cells across lung adenocarcinoma regions. MiXCR, applied by TCRdb to the PCR reads, yields one record per CDR3 protein. The sample contains approximately 24,000 distinct CDR3 sequences, 50% to 55% of which appear only once. The sample comprised CD8+ T cells from the center of a lung tumor. All receptors derive from a male donor with lung adenocarcinoma. The CD4 and CD8 labels of this study may be unreliable.

This chain links TRBV14 with TRBJ2-1; either TRBD1 or TRBD2 may supply D (5 bases each). The V gene lost 1 base and the J gene lost 10 bases, with 20 bases spanning the gap. The CDR3 is 16 amino acids. Germline V gives CDR1 SGHDN, CDR2 FVKESK. For the CDR3, the DNA is TGTGCCAGCAGCCAAGCTATGACGGGACCTGAGGGGGAGCAGTTCTTC. It is translated as CASSQAMTGPEGEQFF. Full variable domain (remainder filled in from reference TRBV14 and TRBJ2-1): EAGVTQFPSHSVIEKGQTVTLRCDPISGHDNLYWYRRVMGKEIKFLLHFVKESKQDESGMPNNRFLAERTGGTYSTLKVQPAELEDSGVYFCASSQAMTGPEGEQFFGPGTRLTVL.

This clonotype was seen only a few times. A much larger clone sits a single nucleotide away, making a read error possible. The chain joins TRBV7-2 to TRBJ2-1; D unresolved. The CDR3 has 11 amino acids. The V gene's germline CDR1 is SGHTA and CDR2 FQGNSA. V shed 5 bases and J shed 10 bases, with 9 bases lying between them. The CDR3 protein is CASSILGEQFF. In nucleotides, the CDR3 is TGTGCCAGCAGCATCCTAGGGGAGCAGTTCTTC.

For this clonotype: The junction differs from germline at one of its ends, possibly a read error. The genes are TRBV6-4 and TRBJ2-3; 8 nucleotides align to TRBD1. Germline-derived CDR1 and CDR2 are MRHNA and SNTAGT. This CDR3 has 14 residues. Written as DNA, the CDR3 is TGTGGCGTCAGGGGGCTGGGATCCAAAGATACTCAGTACTTT. The encoded protein is CGVRGLGSKDTQYF.

This clonotype was detected many times. The chain links TRBV6-1 to TRBJ2-7; 7 bases match TRBD2. The germline V gene encodes CDR1 MNHNS and CDR2 SASEGT. Losses at the gene ends were 11 bases for V and 7 bases for J; bases not matched to a gene: 17. The CDR3 runs to 14 residues. The CDR3 nucleotides are TGTGCCTTGAGTTTAAGCGGGACTCTGGGGGAGCAGTACTTC. Its translation: CALSLSGTLGEQYF.

A remark on this clonotype: An end of the junction does not agree with germline; a read error may underlie this. The rearrangement uses TRBV10-3 and TRBJ2-3; a weak D match, TRBD2 (6 bases). Germline CDR1 is ENHRY and CDR2 is SYGVKD. This CDR3 is built from 14 residues. The CDR3, as DNA: TGTGGCATCGCGGGGAGGTACGGCAAAGACACGCAGTATTTT. This sequence encodes CGIAGRYGKDTQYF.

This clonotype was found a few times. This chain links TRBV6-1 with TRBJ2-3; D not certain. Germline-derived CDR1 and CDR2 are MNHNS and SASEGT. The CDR3 is 13 residues long. V lost 4 bases, J lost 7 bases, and 12 bases lay in between. CDR3 sequence reads: CASSARPGHTQYF. CDR3 bases: TGTGCCAGCAGTGCCCGCCCCGGTCATACGCAGTATTTT.

The sample holds a few counts of this clonotype. The gene calls are TRBV27 and TRBJ2-7, with unresolved D. The CDR3 sequence is 14 residues long. CDR1 and CDR2 (germline): MNHEY, SMNVEV (reference sequence). The V end lost 10 bases, the J end lost 2 bases, and 18 bases lay between the germline ends. The CDR3 sequence is CATRSDFQAYEQYF. CDR3 coding DNA: TGTGCCACCCGAAGCGACTTCCAGGCCTACGAGCAGTACTTC.

By sample fraction, this clonotype is medium-sized. The gene calls are TRBV6-5 and TRBJ2-2; a possible D gene is TRBD2 (6 bases). This CDR3 contains 15 residues. CDR1 and CDR2 (germline): MNHEY, SVGAGI. Deletions cut 9 bases from V and 1 base from J, with 15 bases between. The CDR3, as DNA: TGTGCCAGTTCCCTGCTAGCGCGGAACACCGGGGAGCTGTTTTTT. Its protein is CASSLLARNTGELFF.

A note on this clonotype: Relative to the germline gene, one junction end is altered; a read error may explain this. V gene TRBV6-1 combines with J gene TRBJ2-2, with a possible D match to TRBD1 (6 bases). The CDR3 spans 15 residues. Germline assignment: CDR1 MNHNS and CDR2 SASEGT. CDR3 coding DNA: TGTGCCAGCACCAGGGGCTGTGCGAACACCAATGAGCTGTTTTTC. Its protein is CASTRGCANTNELFF.

This chain links TRBV6-1 with TRBJ2-1; 8 nucleotides align to TRBD1. Trimming at V came to 5 bases and at J to 15 bases, leaving 12 bases not matched to a gene. Germline lookup yields CDR1 MNHNS and CDR2 SASEGT. The CDR3 extends over 13 amino acids. This CDR3 reads CASSINRGELRFF. In DNA, the CDR3 is TGTGCCAGCAGTATTAACAGGGGGGAGCTTCGGTTCTTC.

The sample holds a few counts of this clonotype. The genes are TRBV11-2 and TRBJ2-4; D is unclear. CDR1 is SGHAT and CDR2 is FQNNGV in the germline V gene. The CDR3 has 13 amino acids. V was cut by 0 bases and J by 4 bases, with 4 bases left in between. DNA for the CDR3: TGTGCCAGCAGCTTAGAACCAAAAAACATTCAGTACTTC. It translates to CASSLEPKNIQYF.

In nucleotides, the CDR3 is TGTGCCAGCAGTGAAGCGCTTATTGGGGGAGCGAACACCGGGGAGCTGTTTTTT. Its translation: CASSEALIGGANTGELFF. The gene calls are TRBV6-1 and TRBJ2-2; D could derive from TRBD1 or TRBD2 (5 bases each). The CDR3 length is 18 residues. Trimming removed 0 bases from V and 0 bases from J, with 14 bases in between. The germline CDR1 and CDR2 sequences are MNHNS and SASEGT.

Regarding this clonotype: One end of the junction does not line up with germline, which may come from a read error. V usage is TRBV6-1 and J usage is TRBJ2-5; D is tentatively TRBD1 or TRBD2 (6 bases each). The CDR3 consists of 16 residues. The germline CDR1 and CDR2 sequences are MNHNS and SASEGT. The DNA of the CDR3 is TGTGCCAGCGGGGGAGTCGGGGGCGGGGTCGGGGAGACCCAGTACTTT. It codes for CASGGVGGGVGETQYF.

V and J are TRBV10-3 and TRBJ2-2; D gene unclear. The CDR3 contains 12 residues. Trimming took 5 bases from V and 6 from J, leaving 7 bases between them. Germline CDR1 ENHRY, CDR2 SYGVKD. DNA for the CDR3: TGTGCCATCAGTAATAGTGCCGGGGAGCTGTTTTTT. Translated, it gives CAISNSAGELFF.

V gene TRBV6-1 combines with J gene TRBJ2-3; 7 bases agree with TRBD2. The J call may be faulty, since TRBJ2-7 better matches the DNA end. Germline lookup yields CDR1 MNHNS and CDR2 SASEGT. CDR3 length: 16 residues. CDR3 bases: TGTGCCAGCGCGGGAGCCGGGGGAGGGGTTCGGGATACGCAGTACTTC. Encoded protein: CASAGAGGGVRDTQYF.

This clonotype was observed at least ten times. The chain is built from TRBV6-5 and TRBJ1-1; D possibly corresponds to TRBD1 (5 bases). Germline V gene sequence: CDR1 MNHEY, CDR2 SVGAGI. The CDR3 loop spans 14 amino acids. V was cut by 2 bases and J by 5 bases, with 12 bases left in between. CDR3 sequence (DNA): TGTGCCAGCAGTTACGGGGGGGAGCAGACTGAAGCTTTCTTT. Residues: CASSYGGEQTEAFF.

This clonotype appeared once. The rearrangement joins TRBV7-9 to TRBJ2-1; D unresolved. The better agreement between TRBJ2-5 and the DNA end casts doubt on the J call. The CDR3 runs 12 residues. Germline values: CDR1 SEHNR, CDR2 FQNEAQ (reference sequence). The CDR3 sequence is CASRPSVETQYF. CDR3 nucleotides: TGTGCCAGCAGGCCCTCGGTAGAGACCCAGTACTTC.

This clonotype came up once. This chain links TRBV6-1 with TRBJ2-4; D could derive from TRBD1 or TRBD2 (6 bases each). V dropped 0 bases and J dropped 8 bases, with 17 bases sitting between them. Germline V gene data show CDR1 as MNHNS and CDR2 as SASEGT. The CDR3 runs 16 residues. CDR3 DNA: TGTGCCAGCAGTGAAGCGGGGCCGGGGGCCAGGGACATTCAGTACTTC. This gives the protein CASSEAGPGARDIQYF.

The genes are TRBV6-1 and TRBJ2-5; D may correspond to TRBD1 or TRBD2 (6 bases each). The V gene's germline CDR1 is MNHNS and CDR2 SASEGT. CDR3 length equals 15 residues. The CDR3 here is CGRGFGGRDPETQYF. DNA for the CDR3: TGTGGCAGGGGTTTCGGGGGCCGAGACCCAGAGACCCAGTACTTC.

The V and J genes are TRBV6-1 and TRBJ2-3; D gene unclear. V lost 7 bases and J lost 4, with 9 bases in between. The length of the CDR3 is 12 residues. Per the germline V gene, CDR1 is MNHNS and CDR2 is SASEGT. CDR3 in DNA: TGTGCCAGCACCAGCTTCCCAGATACGCAGTATTTT. Encoded protein: CASTSFPDTQYF.

This clonotype was counted ten times or more. The chain has TRBV27 and TRBJ2-1; no definite D call. CDR1 and CDR2 (germline): MNHEY, SMNVEV (reference sequence). The CDR3 is made up of 15 amino acids. Between the trimmed V and J ends, which lost 7 bases and 7 bases, there was a span of 20 bases. For the CDR3, the DNA is TGTGCCAGCACCCGAGTGGAGAGCCGTCGGAATGAGCAGTTCTTC. This encodes CASTRVESRRNEQFF.

The V gene is TRBV6-1, the J gene TRBJ1-2; 9 nucleotides agree with TRBD1. V was pared by 5 bases and J by 5 bases, with 12 bases of the junction left unmatched. The CDR3 is 16 amino acids. Germline assignment: CDR1 MNHNS and CDR2 SASEGT. The DNA of the CDR3 is TGTGCCAGCAGTACCAAACCCCGAGGACAGGGGTATGGCTACACCTTC. Protein: CASSTKPRGQGYGYTF.

This clonotype was observed a handful of times. The V call is TRBV3-1, the J call TRBJ2-1; 9 nucleotides align to TRBD2. The end of the DNA is better explained by TRBJ2-7, so the J call may be wrong. The CDR3 loop spans 16 amino acids. Germline V gene data show CDR1 as LGHDT and CDR2 as YNNKEL (reference sequence). Here the CDR3 DNA reads TGTGCCAGCAGCCTGTCAAATAGCGGGAGAACCCACGAGCAGTACTTC. Encoded protein: CASSLSNSGRTHEQYF.

This clonotype has just a few counts. At one boundary the junction diverges from the germline segment, which might be a read error. The chain couples TRBV6-1 to TRBJ2-5, with D possibly being TRBD2 (6 bases). The CDR3 loop spans 15 amino acids. Germline V CDR1 and CDR2: MNHNS, SASEGT. The CDR3 sequence is CASSEGGGSGGTQYF. In DNA, the CDR3 is TGTGCCAGCAGCGAAGGAGGAGGGTCGGGTGGGACCCAGTACTTC.

This sequence joins TRBV7-8 and TRBJ2-2; TRBD1 might be the D (5 bases). With 1 base removed from V and 6 bases from J, the gap between germline ends came to 6 bases. The CDR3 has 13 residues. Germline-derived CDR1 and CDR2 are SGHVS and FQNEAQ. CDR3: CASSLEGAGELFF. The CDR3, as DNA: TGTGCCAGCAGCTTAGAAGGGGCCGGGGAGCTGTTTTTT.

The V gene is TRBV6-1, the J gene TRBJ2-7; TRBD2 matches 9 bases. V was clipped by 7 bases and J by 4 bases; unmatched bases: 8. Germline CDR1 and CDR2: MNHNS and SASEGT. CDR3 size: 14 residues. DNA for the CDR3: TGTGCCAGCACCCACGGACTAGCGACATACGAGCAGTACTTC. Its translation is CASTHGLATYEQYF.

Details on this clonotype: At one end the junction does not follow the germline gene, possibly because of a read error. The rearrangement links TRBV4-1 to TRBJ1-4; tentatively, D is TRBD1 (5 bases). Looked up from germline, CDR1 is MGHRA and CDR2 is YSYEKL. The CDR3 consists of 17 residues. CDR3 in DNA: TGCGCCAGCAGCCAAGATTTGACCGGGACTGGAAATGAAACCCTGCTCTTT. Residues: CASSQDLTGTGNETLLF.